The text below deals with one TCR beta chain. This sample is part of a study of blood T cell repertoires in COVID-19. Profiled with immunoSEQ multiplex PCR; TCRdb holds only in-frame clones, not every one. The table lists 260,000 or so clones, approximately 90% of them singletons. Material for sequencing was PBMCs or T cells enriched from blood (not recorded which). The sequence was collected from a woman aged 40 to 55 with acute COVID-19.

CDR3 nucleotide sequence: TGCGCCAGCAGCCTAGATGGAACAGGGGCAGCGAATGAGCAGTTCTTC. Amino acids: CASSLDGTGAANEQFF. The J gene is TRBJ2-1, the V gene TRBV4-3; 7 bases match TRBD1. This CDR3 is built from 16 residues. Germline V gene data show CDR1 as LGHNA and CDR2 as YSLEER. V was clipped by 4 bases and J by 7 bases; unmatched bases: 13.